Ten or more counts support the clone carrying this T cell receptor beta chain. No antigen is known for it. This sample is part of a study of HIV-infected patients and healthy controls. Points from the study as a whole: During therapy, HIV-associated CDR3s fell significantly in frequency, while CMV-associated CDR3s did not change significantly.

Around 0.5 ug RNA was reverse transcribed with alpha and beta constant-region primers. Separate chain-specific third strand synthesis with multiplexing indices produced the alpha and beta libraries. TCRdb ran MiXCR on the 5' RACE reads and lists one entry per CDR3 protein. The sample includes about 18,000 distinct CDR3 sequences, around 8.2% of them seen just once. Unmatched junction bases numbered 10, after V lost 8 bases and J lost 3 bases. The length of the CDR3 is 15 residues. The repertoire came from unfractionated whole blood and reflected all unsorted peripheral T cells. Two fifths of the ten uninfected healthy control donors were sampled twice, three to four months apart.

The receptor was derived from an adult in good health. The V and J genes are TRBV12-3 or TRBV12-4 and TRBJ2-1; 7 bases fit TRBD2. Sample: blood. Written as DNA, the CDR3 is TGTGCCAGCGGACGAAGGGACTACCTCTACAATGAGCAGTTCTTC. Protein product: CASGRRDYLYNEQFF.